This TCR beta chain was documented in a study of T cell responses to AZD1222 COVID-19 vaccine. Both about-4-week and about-12-week second-dose recipients were combined. Study results and limitations: Spike-spanning, vaccine-associated CD4 TCRs were dominant at 160-218 and 743-854. Only 6 or 7 individuals given AZD1222 were seropositive at baseline. Donors were chiefly white British, with a greater number of females, and clonal diversity was perhaps underestimated.

Germline V lookup: CDR1 MNHEY, CDR2 SMNVEV (reference sequence). The CDR3 sequence is 14 residues long. V dropped 8 bases and J dropped 0 bases, with 11 bases sitting between them. In regard to this clone: Its antigen is currently unknown.

The assay was immunoSEQ multiplex PCR, and TCRdb's table has in-frame clones only and misses some. This sample yields about 270,000 clones, of which around 93% are seen a single time; approximately 0.52% belongs to the top ten. V usage is TRBV27 and J usage is TRBJ1-3; D is ambiguous. This TCR derives from an adult who received the AZD1222 COVID-19 vaccine. The sample was peripheral blood, taken 28 days after the second AZD1222 dose. CDR3 DNA: TGTGCCAGCTCCTCCGGATTCTCTGGAAACACCATATATTTT. Translated, it gives CASSSGFSGNTIYF.